Each of the 28 T cell receptor beta chains below was sequenced from the same sample in a study of shared clonotypes between healthy human individuals. Here immunoSEQ multiplex PCR was the method, and the copy in TCRdb shows in-frame clones only, minus some. Here the sample spans hundreds of thousands of clones, 96% being singletons. The sequenced material came from naive CD4+ T cells sorted from blood. Indicated subset: CD45RA+ positively selected. Receptor source: a woman between 25 and 40 years old in good health.

The gene calls are TRBV7-9 and TRBJ1-2, with D maybe TRBD1 (6 bases). There are 14 residues in the CDR3. V dropped 0 bases and J dropped 5 bases, with 10 bases sitting between them. Germline values: CDR1 SEHNR, CDR2 FQNEAQ (reference sequence). CDR3 coding DNA: TGTGCCAGCAGCTTAGCAGAAGGGGGTTATGGCTACACCTTC. As protein: CASSLAEGGYGYTF.

The chain links TRBV7-9 to TRBJ2-1; TRBD2 agrees at 14 bases. The CDR3 is 14 residues long. Germline CDR1 reads SEHNR; CDR2 reads FQNEAQ (reference sequence). The V gene end was trimmed by 5 bases and the J gene end by 16 bases; junction bases not matched to a gene: 10. The CDR3 region is CASSPPGLAGACFF. In DNA form, the CDR3 reads TGTGCCAGCAGCCCTCCGGGACTAGCGGGAGCATGCTTCTTC. The complete variable domain, with remaining parts taken from reference TRBV7-9 and TRBJ2-1, reads DTGVSQNPRHKITKRGQNVTFRCDPISEHNRLYWYRQTLGQGPEFLTYFQNEAQLEKSRLLSDRFSAERPKGSFSTLEIQRTEQGDSAMYLCASSPPGLAGACFFGPGTRLTVL.

This clone has just one count. This sequence joins TRBV2 and TRBJ2-2; D gene unclear. There are 13 residues in the CDR3. Trimming shortened V by 1 base and J by 8 bases, and 8 bases separated the two germline ends. Looked up from germline, CDR1 is SNHLY and CDR2 is FYNNEI. The CDR3, as DNA: TGTGCCAGCAGTGAAGGGCAGCTAGGGGAGCTGTTTTTT. Protein sequence: CASSEGQLGELFF.

The chain carries TRBV14 and TRBJ2-2, with D hard to call. The CDR3 consists of 13 residues. Trimming removed 1 base from V and 7 bases from J, with 7 bases in between. In germline, CDR1 is SGHDN, CDR2 FVKESK. The CDR3 DNA reads TGTGCCAGCAGCCAAGTAGTCGTCGGGGAGCTGTTTTTT. Translation: CASSQVVVGELFF.

The chain combines TRBV30 with TRBJ1-6; D remains ambiguous. Looked up from germline, CDR1 is GTSNPN and CDR2 is SVGIG (reference sequence). The CDR3 has 16 residues. Trimming took off 3 bases at V and 0 bases at J, with 12 bases between the two ends. CDR3 DNA sequence: TGTGCCTGGAGGGCCTATGAGGCCTCCTATAATTCACCCCTCCACTTT. Its translation is CAWRAYEASYNSPLHF.

The chain recombines TRBV5-1 with TRBJ2-1, with D possibly being TRBD2 (5 bases). Trimming took off 4 bases at V and 0 bases at J, with 14 bases between the two ends. CDR3 length: 16 amino acids. Germline CDR1 is SGHRS and CDR2 is YFSETQ. CDR3 DNA: TGCGCCAGCAGCCGAACCGGGGTCTTCTCCTACAATGAGCAGTTCTTC. Amino acids: CASSRTGVFSYNEQFF.

V is TRBV19 and J is TRBJ2-1; D gene unclear. The germline V gene has CDR1 LNHDA and CDR2 SQIVND (reference sequence). The CDR3 length is 15 residues. V lost 8 bases to trimming and J lost 0 bases, with 14 bases between them. Here the CDR3 DNA reads TGTGCCAGTGCCGCCCCGGAAAGCTCCTACAATGAGCAGTTCTTC. It is translated as CASAAPESSYNEQFF.

The CDR3 region is CASSHLEVASGEQFF. The CDR3 region has the DNA TGTGCCAGCAGCCACCTGGAGGTAGCTTCCGGAGAGCAGTTCTTC. The V call is TRBV11-3, the J call TRBJ2-1, with a tentative D call TRBD2 (5 bases). CDR3 length: 15 amino acids. V was clipped by 5 bases and J by 10 bases, with 21 bases between them. CDR1 is SGHNT and CDR2 is YENEEA in the germline V gene.

The chain recombines TRBV28 with TRBJ1-1; 7 bases match TRBD1. This CDR3 region has 15 residues. V gave up 6 bases and J gave up 6 bases; unmatched junction bases: 13. CDR1 and CDR2 from the germline V gene are MDHEN and SYDVKM. CDR3 coding DNA: TGTGCCAGCAGGGAAAGGGGGCGCGGGCACTCTGAAGCTTTCTTT. Protein sequence: CASRERGRGHSEAFF.

The V gene is TRBV23-1, the J gene TRBJ2-2, with TRBD1 matching 9 bases. TRBV23-1 is an ORF for which the function is uncertain. The CDR3 has 20 amino acids. V shed 4 bases, J shed 5 bases, and the junction held 20 bases outside the gene matches. CDR3 loop: CASSPLPVHRGTGITGELFF. CDR3 nucleotides: TGCGCCAGCAGTCCCCTCCCTGTCCATCGAGGGACAGGGATAACCGGGGAGCTGTTTTTT.

The chain is built from TRBV21-1 and TRBJ1-2; the D call in the table, TRBD1, was not verified against the DNA. TRBV21-1 is a known pseudogene. The CDR3 runs 16 residues. The CDR3 DNA sequence: TGTGCCAGCAGCAAAGGGTCAGGACCCTATAAGGGGGGCTACACCTTC. It translates to CASSKGSGPYKGGYTF.

The chain links TRBV29-1 to TRBJ1-1, with D maybe TRBD1 (5 bases). CDR1 is SQVTM and CDR2 is ANQGSEA in the germline V gene. This CDR3 is built from 14 residues. Trimming cost V 2 bases and J 1 base, with 11 bases left between them. The CDR3: CSVEFRGKNTEAFF. The DNA for the CDR3 is TGCAGCGTTGAATTCCGGGGCAAGAACACTGAAGCTTTCTTT.

CDR3 amino acids: CASSHRGAEAFF. CDR3 DNA sequence: TGCGCCAGCAGCCACAGGGGTGCTGAAGCTTTCTTT. V is TRBV5-1 and J is TRBJ1-1, with TRBD1 matching over 7 bases. After removal of 4 bases from V and 6 bases from J, the junction contained 3 bases not matched to a gene. Germline-derived CDR1 and CDR2 are SGHRS and YFSETQ. The CDR3 has 12 residues. Supplemented by reference TRBV5-1 and TRBJ1-1, the full variable domain reads KAGVTQTPRYLIKTRGQQVTLSCSPISGHRSVSWYQQTPGQGLQFLFEYFSETQRNKGNFPGRFSGRQFSNSRSEMNVSTLELGDSALYLCASSHRGAEAFFGQGTRLTVV.

This clone was seen once. The chain combines TRBV28 with TRBJ2-7; maybe TRBD1 (5 bases). Looked up from germline, CDR1 is MDHEN and CDR2 is SYDVKM. Trimming left V 6 bases short and J 2 bases short, with 17 bases between. The CDR3 sequence is 15 residues long. The CDR3 coding sequence is TGTGCCAGCAGCCATACATGGGGCGGAACCTACGAGCAGTACTTC. This encodes CASSHTWGGTYEQYF. Drawing the rest from reference TRBV28 and TRBJ2-7, the complete variable domain is DVKVTQSSRYLVKRTGEKVFLECVQDMDHENMFWYRQDPGLGLRLIYFSYDVKMKEKGDIPEGYSVSREKKERFSLILESASTNQTSMYLCASSHTWGGTYEQYFGPGTRLTVT.

This chain links TRBV7-8 with TRBJ2-1, with 8 bases identical to TRBD2. With 5 bases clipped from V and 8 bases from J, the junction kept 11 bases outside the gene matches. CDR3 length: 15 residues. In germline, CDR1 is SGHVS, CDR2 FQNEAQ. CDR3: CASSPRRTSLDEQFF. The CDR3 bases are TGTGCCAGCAGCCCCAGGCGGACTAGCTTAGATGAGCAGTTCTTC.

V gene TRBV28 combines with J gene TRBJ1-1; D is undetermined. CDR1 is MDHEN, CDR2 SYDVKM, per germline. The CDR3 covers 11 residues. Trimming pared 6 bases from V and 7 bases from J, leaving 9 bases between. CDR3 coding DNA: TGTGCCAGCAGCCATACGATTGAAGCTTTCTTT. It translates to CASSHTIEAFF. The variable domain in full, with the rest retrieved from reference TRBV28 and TRBJ1-1, is DVKVTQSSRYLVKRTGEKVFLECVQDMDHENMFWYRQDPGLGLRLIYFSYDVKMKEKGDIPEGYSVSREKKERFSLILESASTNQTSMYLCASSHTIEAFFGQGTRLTVV.

The chain couples TRBV6-5 to TRBJ1-6; D is possibly TRBD1 (6 bases). V was trimmed by 0 bases and J by 5 bases, leaving 11 bases between them. CDR1 and CDR2 (germline): MNHEY, SVGAGI. The CDR3 covers 16 residues. This chain's CDR3 is CASSYSDRMNNSPLHF. The CDR3 DNA follows: TGTGCCAGCAGTTACTCAGACAGGATGAATAATTCACCCCTCCACTTT.

The chain employs TRBV21-1 and TRBJ2-7; no DNA check was done on the table's D call, TRBD1. TRBV21-1 is marked as a pseudogene. The CDR3 totals 18 residues. The CDR3 spells CASSKALFERTGHYEQYF. CDR3 nucleotide sequence: TGTGCCAGCAGCAAAGCGCTTTTTGAACGGACAGGACACTACGAGCAGTACTTC.

This CDR3 reads CASSSTTGGTVKTQYF. The CDR3, as DNA: TGTGCCAGCAGCTCAACAACTGGGGGGACGGTAAAGACCCAGTACTTC. The chain recombines TRBV7-8 with TRBJ2-5, with TRBD2 as a possible D gene (6 bases). CDR1 is SGHVS, CDR2 FQNEAQ, per germline. CDR3 length: 16 amino acids. V lost 4 bases and J lost 6, with 21 bases in between.

The V call is TRBV6-6, the J call TRBJ2-1; 7 nucleotides agree with TRBD2. This CDR3 is 14 amino acids long. CDR1 and CDR2 (germline): MNHNY, SVGAGI (reference sequence). J gave up 6 bases and V 6 bases, and 8 bases lay outside the gene matches. CDR3 sequence reads: CASSRDGGGNEQFF. The CDR3 DNA reads as TGTGCCAGCAGCCGGGACGGCGGGGGCAATGAGCAGTTCTTC.

The rearrangement uses TRBV11-2 and TRBJ2-7; D gene uncertain. Germline V gene lookup returns CDR1 SGHAT and CDR2 FQNNGV. V lost 3 bases to trimming and J lost 2 bases, with 11 bases between them. The CDR3 consists of 14 residues. CDR3 DNA: TGTGCCAGCAGCTTGATACGCTCCGCCTACGAGCAGTACTTC. Protein sequence: CASSLIRSAYEQYF.

The V gene is TRBV28, the J gene TRBJ1-5; 9 positions agree with TRBD1. Germline CDR1 reads MDHEN; CDR2 reads SYDVKM. V lost 7 bases and J lost 4; bases outside the gene matches: 8. The CDR3 covers 15 residues. CDR3: CASILGTGNNQPQHF. The CDR3 coding sequence is TGTGCCAGCATACTCGGGACAGGGAATAATCAGCCCCAGCATTTT.

The chain uses TRBV25-1 and TRBJ2-1; 11 nucleotides line up with TRBD2. With V trimmed by 4 bases and J by 0 bases, 5 bases remained unmatched. This CDR3 spans 17 amino acids. The germline V gene encodes CDR1 MGHDK and CDR2 SYGVNS. The CDR3 region has the DNA TGTGCCAGCAGTGGTAGCGGGAGGGCCCTCTCCTACAATGAGCAGTTCTTC. Encoded protein: CASSGSGRALSYNEQFF.

The chain recombines TRBV4-1 with TRBJ2-6; 9 bases are shared with TRBD1. The length of the CDR3 is 18 residues. Germline assignment: CDR1 MGHRA and CDR2 YSYEKL. Unmatched junction bases numbered 7, after V lost 4 bases and J lost 0 bases. CDR3: CASSPRTGALSGANVLTF. The CDR3 nucleotides are TGCGCCAGCAGCCCACGGACAGGGGCCCTCTCTGGGGCCAACGTCCTGACTTTC.

This rearrangement joins TRBV7-3 to TRBJ1-2, with 11 nucleotides matching TRBD1. The CDR3 covers 16 residues. The V gene end was trimmed by 5 bases and the J gene end by 3 bases; junction bases not matched to a gene: 8. CDR1 is SGHTA and CDR2 is FQGTGA in the germline V gene. This CDR3 reads CASSPTGTGGYYGYTF. Here the CDR3 DNA reads TGTGCCAGCAGCCCTACCGGGACAGGGGGTTACTATGGCTACACCTTC.

This sequence joins TRBV19 and TRBJ1-2; a possible D gene is TRBD1 (6 bases). This CDR3 has 12 residues. From germline, CDR1 is LNHDA and CDR2 SQIVND (reference sequence). Trimming stripped 3 bases from V and 8 bases from J, with 10 bases between. In DNA, the CDR3 is TGTGCCAGTAGTATTGGCGGGGGCGGCTACACCTTC. Amino acid sequence: CASSIGGGGYTF.

As concerns this clone: This same CDR3 is encoded by further DNA sequences in the sample. V gene TRBV2 combines with J gene TRBJ2-4, with 7 nucleotides matching TRBD1. CDR1 and CDR2 (germline): SNHLY, FYNNEI. J gave up 1 base and V 9 bases, and 12 bases lay outside the gene matches. This CDR3 has 16 amino acids. Here the CDR3 DNA reads TGTGCCAGTTGCGCACAGGGGAACCTGGCCAAAAACATTCAGTACTTC. Translated: CASCAQGNLAKNIQYF. The full variable domain, with the rest looked up from reference TRBV2 and TRBJ2-4, is EPEVTQTPSHQVTQMGQEVILRCVPISNHLYFYWYRQILGQKVEFLVSFYNNEISEKSEIFDDQFSVERPDGSNFTLKIRSTKLEDSAMYFCASCAQGNLAKNIQYFGAGTRLSVL.

The genes are TRBV6-5 and TRBJ2-2, with TRBD1 as a possible D gene (5 bases). V was cut by 6 bases and J by 2 bases, with 7 bases left in between. The CDR3 runs 13 residues. Germline assignment: CDR1 MNHEY and CDR2 SVGAGI. CDR3 sequence: CASRQDNTGELFF. DNA of the CDR3: TGTGCCAGCAGACAGGATAACACCGGGGAGCTGTTTTTT.